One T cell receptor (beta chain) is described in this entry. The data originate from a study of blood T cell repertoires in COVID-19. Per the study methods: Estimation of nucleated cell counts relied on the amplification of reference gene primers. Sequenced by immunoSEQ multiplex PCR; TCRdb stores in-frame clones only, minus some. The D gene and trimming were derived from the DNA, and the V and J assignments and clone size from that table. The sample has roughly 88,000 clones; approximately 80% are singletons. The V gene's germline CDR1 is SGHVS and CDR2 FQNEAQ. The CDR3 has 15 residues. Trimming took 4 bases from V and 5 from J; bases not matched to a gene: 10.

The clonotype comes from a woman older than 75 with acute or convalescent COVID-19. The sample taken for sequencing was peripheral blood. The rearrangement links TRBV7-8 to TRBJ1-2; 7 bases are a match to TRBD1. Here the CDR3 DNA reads TGTGCCAGCAGCTCGACACAGGGGTCGAAATATGGCTACACCTTC. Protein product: CASSSTQGSKYGYTF.